This T cell receptor (beta chain) was recovered during a study of beta chain features in type 1 diabetes. Study-wide points: At VDJ recombination sites, type 1 diabetes patients had fewer insertions and more deleted nucleotides. Moderately but significantly shorter TCRB CDR3s were found in Type 1 diabetes patients in all four CD4+ subsets.

V was pared by 0 bases and J by 4 bases, with 12 bases between. Germline V gives CDR1 GTSNPN, CDR2 SVGIG (reference sequence). The CDR3 contains 14 residues. This clone was counted a few times. Antigen specificity is unknown. Every isolated RNA sample was fully reverse transcribed, so sequencing captured expressed TCRB transcripts. Reads from naive, central memory and regulatory T cell samples averaged approximately 3.4 million. The assay was immunoSEQ multiplex PCR, and TCRdb's table has in-frame clones only and misses some. The sample shows some 250,000 clones, about 25% of them seen only once. The sequencing input was central memory CD4+ T cells from blood. The chain has TRBV30 and TRBJ2-5; perhaps D is TRBD1 or TRBD2 (5 bases each). The receptor comes from a man aged 30 to 45 in good health. The CDR3 protein is CAWSVVRDGETQYF. The CDR3 region has the DNA TGTGCCTGGAGTGTAGTAAGGGACGGAGAGACCCAGTACTTC.